This is a list of T cell receptor beta chains from one sample in a study of Tregs in tolerant kidney transplant recipients. Sequencing was performed with immunoSEQ multiplex PCR; in TCRdb, only in-frame clones are kept and a portion is missing. The top ten clones hold 0.3% to 0.4% of a sample with about 44,000 clones, 95% to 96% of them seen once. These receptors are not linked to any known antigen. The specimen sequenced was Tregs from blood cultured with allogeneic cells. The receptor set was obtained from a human donor in good health. The CDR3 runs from the conserved cysteine through the conserved F or W. D genes are given only for firm matches. The size field is filled for only some rows; it gives once, few, many or a size class.

D,V,size,J,DNA,CDR3
-,TRBV11-2,-,TRBJ2-1,TGTGCCAGCAGCTTACAGACAAATGAGCAGTTCTTC,CASSLQTNEQFF
TRBD1,TRBV2,-,TRBJ2-1,TGTGCCAGCCTAGACAGGGGGCGGTGGATCTACAATGAGCAGTTCTTC,CASLDRGRWIYNEQFF
TRBD1,TRBV5-1,-,TRBJ1-4,TGCGCCAGCCACAGGGGTCCTAATGAAAAACTGTTTTTT,CASHRGPNEKLFF
-,TRBV2,-,TRBJ2-2,TGTGCCAGCTCCCCCCAGGGGAACACCGGGGAGCTGTTTTTT,CASSPQGNTGELFF
-,TRBV10-1,-,TRBJ2-3,TGCGCCAGCAGTGATCGGGACCCTAGCACAGATACGCAGTATTTT,CASSDRDPSTDTQYF
TRBD2,TRBV10-1,-,TRBJ2-1,TGCGCCAGCAGTGTACTAGCGGGAGGGCGTGAGCAGTTCTTC,CASSVLAGGREQFF
-,TRBV10-2,-,TRBJ2-5,TGCGCCAGCAGTGAGTCAATACAGTTGGAGACCCAGTACTTC,CASSESIQLETQYF
TRBD1,TRBV5-1,-,TRBJ2-3,TGCGCCAGCAGCCGAGAGGGGGCCCCTTCAGATACGCAGTATTTT,CASSREGAPSDTQYF
TRBD1,TRBV5-1,once,TRBJ1-4,TGCGCCAGCAGCTCCCGGGACAGAAATGAAAAACTGTTTTTT,CASSSRDRNEKLFF
-,TRBV7-9,-,TRBJ1-1,TGTGCCAGCAGCTTAGGTTACGGGACTGAAGCTTTCTTT,CASSLGYGTEAFF
-,TRBV5-6,-,TRBJ1-1,TGTGCCAGCAGCTTCAGGTTATTGAACACTGAAGCTTTCTTT,CASSFRLLNTEAFF
TRBD1,TRBV7-9,-,TRBJ2-2,TGTGCCAGCAGCCACCGGACAGGGAGTACCGGGGAGCTGTTTTTT,CASSHRTGSTGELFF
-,TRBV18,once,TRBJ1-2,TGTGCCAGCTCACCCCTAGCGGACAGCGGAAACTATGGCTACACCTTC,CASSPLADSGNYGYTF
TRBD1,TRBV4-1,-,TRBJ2-6,TGCGCCAGCAGCCTTGGGGGACAGGTCAACTCTGGGGCCAACGTCCTGACTTTC,CASSLGGQVNSGANVLTF
TRBD2,TRBV5-1,-,TRBJ2-7,TGCGCCAGCAGCTTGGTGGGCTGGTCAGGGACTAGCCAGCCCTACGAGCAGTACTTC,CASSLVGWSGTSQPYEQYF
TRBD2,TRBV10-1,-,TRBJ2-1,TGCGCCAGCAGTGGTATTCTAGCGGGTGCCTACAATGAGCAGTTCTTC,CASSGILAGAYNEQFF
-,TRBV6-5,-,TRBJ2-5,TGTGCCAGCAGAATAGCGGAAGAAACTAAAGAGACCCAGTACTTC,CASRIAEETKETQYF
-,TRBV30,-,TRBJ2-5,TGTGCCTGGAGTGCGGGACAAGGCGGATCTTGGGTGGCCCAAGAGACCCAGTACTTC,CAWSAGQGGSWVAQETQYF
-,TRBV5-1,-,TRBJ2-2,TGCGCCAGCAGCTTGGCGGGCAACACCGGGGAGCTGTTTTTT,CASSLAGNTGELFF
-,TRBV6-6,-,TRBJ1-2,TGTGCCAGCAGGCGGGACGGCCCGGGAGGCTATGGCTACACCTTC,CASRRDGPGGYGYTF
TRBD2,TRBV2,-,TRBJ2-1,TGTGCCAGCAGCGGGACTAGCAATGAGCAGTTCTTC,CASSGTSNEQFF
TRBD2,TRBV5-1,-,TRBJ2-1,TGCGCCAGCAGCCCCCGGACTAGCGGTGAGCAGTTCTTC,CASSPRTSGEQFF
TRBD2,TRBV6-1,-,TRBJ2-1,TGTGCCAGCAGTGGAGGCTTGGCGGGGGGGATCAATGAGCAGTTCTTC,CASSGGLAGGINEQFF
TRBD1,TRBV19,-,TRBJ1-3,TGTGCCAGTAGGCACAGGGGCAAGGACACCATATATTTT,CASRHRGKDTIYF
TRBD1,TRBV7-9,-,TRBJ2-7,TGTGCCAGCAGCCTGAAAGCAATTACAGGGGGAAGGTCCTACGAGCAGTACTTC,CASSLKAITGGRSYEQYF
-,TRBV5-1,-,TRBJ1-1,TGCGCCAGCAGCTTCCGGGCCTCGAACACTGAAGCTTTCTTT,CASSFRASNTEAFF
TRBD1,TRBV6-6,-,TRBJ2-2,TGTGCCAGCAGTCCGGGACAGGGGACCGACACCGGGGAGCTGTTTTTT,CASSPGQGTDTGELFF
TRBD1,TRBV5-4,-,TRBJ2-3,TGTGCCAGCAGCTCAGGGACAGTCCTGGAATGGGATACGCAGTATTTT,CASSSGTVLEWDTQYF
-,TRBV5-1,-,TRBJ1-2,TGCGCCAGCAGCTTGGCCGGGACAAGTTATGGCTACACCTTC,CASSLAGTSYGYTF
-,TRBV30,-,TRBJ1-3,TGTGCCTGGAGTGCCCCCCGTGTTTACTCTGGAAACACCATATATTTT,CAWSAPRVYSGNTIYF
TRBD1,TRBV18,-,TRBJ2-7,TGTGCCAGCGTTTTTGGACAGGGGGCCTACGAGCAGTACTTC,CASVFGQGAYEQYF
-,TRBV5-1,once,TRBJ1-3,TGCGCCAGCAGCTTCCATGTGGGTAGCTCTGGAAACACCATATATTTT,CASSFHVGSSGNTIYF
TRBD2,TRBV6-1,-,TRBJ2-1,TGTGCCAGCAGTGTGACTAGCAGTTCCTACAATGAGCAGTTCTTC,CASSVTSSSYNEQFF
-,TRBV30,-,TRBJ1-5,TGTGCCTGGAGTCCTGGACAGCTGAATCAGCCCCAGCATTTT,CAWSPGQLNQPQHF
-,TRBV9,-,TRBJ2-2,TGTGCCAGCAGCGTAGATATTGCGGGACTCAACACCGGGGAGCTGTTTTTT,CASSVDIAGLNTGELFF
-,TRBV5-1,-,TRBJ2-7,TGCGCCAGCAATCGGCACCCCCAAAGCGCCTCCTACGAGCAGTACTTC,CASNRHPQSASYEQYF
-,TRBV10-3,once,TRBJ1-5,TGTGCCATCAGTGGAGGGACACCAATGGATAGCAATCAGCCCCAGCATTTT,CAISGGTPMDSNQPQHF
-,TRBV27,-,TRBJ1-4,TGTGCCAGCAGCCGACCAGGGAGTAATGAAAAACTGTTTTTT,CASSRPGSNEKLFF
TRBD1,TRBV15,-,TRBJ2-7,TGTGCCACCAGCCCGGGACAGCCTCCATACGAGCAGTACTTC,CATSPGQPPYEQYF
TRBD2,TRBV7-2,-,TRBJ2-3,TGTGCCAGCAGACAAGCGGGGCCAGATACGCAGTATTTT,CASRQAGPDTQYF
-,TRBV11-2,-,TRBJ2-4,TGTGCCAGCAGCTTAGGATTTCTTGCCAAAAACATTCAGTACTTC,CASSLGFLAKNIQYF
TRBD2,TRBV10-3,-,TRBJ2-3,TGTGCCATCAGCCAGATTTCCGGGACTAGCGGGAGAAGTACAGATACGCAGTATTTT,CAISQISGTSGRSTDTQYF
-,TRBV10-1,-,TRBJ1-3,TGCGCCAGCAGTGATGGGGGAACGGCTGGAAACACCATATATTTT,CASSDGGTAGNTIYF
-,TRBV5-1,-,TRBJ1-1,TGCGCCAGCAGCTCCGCCTTGGGGACTGAAGCTTTCTTT,CASSSALGTEAFF
-,TRBV5-1,-,TRBJ2-7,TGCGCCAGCAGCGCCGATCCAGGGGCCTCTTCCTACGAGCAGTACTTC,CASSADPGASSYEQYF
TRBD1,TRBV27,once,TRBJ2-3,TGTGCCAGCAGGCTAAGCGCGACAGGGGCGCCCTTAAGGACAGATACGCAGTATTTT,CASRLSATGAPLRTDTQYF
-,TRBV9,-,TRBJ1-2,TGTGCCAGCAGCGTAGCTAGGGGACGTTCGGGGCTCATCGCAAATGGCTACACCTTC,CASSVARGRSGLIANGYTF
-,TRBV7-6,-,TRBJ1-3,TGTGCCAGCACCAAAGACGGGTCTGGAAACACCATATATTTT,CASTKDGSGNTIYF
-,TRBV11-1,-,TRBJ1-1,TGTGCCAGCAGCTTAGACCTGAACACTGAAGCTTTCTTT,CASSLDLNTEAFF
-,TRBV7-6,-,TRBJ1-1,TGTGCCAGCAGCTCTCGGGGGAACACTGAAGCTTTCTTT,CASSSRGNTEAFF
-,TRBV7-3,-,TRBJ1-1,TGTGCCAGCAGCCCTCAGCAAGTCGCTGAAGCTTTCTTT,CASSPQQVAEAFF
-,TRBV9,-,TRBJ1-2,TGTGCCAGCAGCGTAGGCGGAGCAACCCCAAACTATGGCTACACCTTC,CASSVGGATPNYGYTF
-,TRBV18,-,TRBJ1-1,TGTGCCAGCTCACCGCGGGCAGCAATTATGAACACTGAAGCTTTCTTT,CASSPRAAIMNTEAFF
TRBD1,TRBV4-2,-,TRBJ1-5,TGTGCCAGCAGCCCCTTAGGGGGCTCTGAGGGTCAGCCCCAGCATTTT,CASSPLGGSEGQPQHF
-,TRBV6-5,-,TRBJ1-4,TGTGCCAGCAGTTACGCCGGGAGGTCGAGTGAAAAACTGTTTTTT,CASSYAGRSSEKLFF
TRBD2,TRBV2,-,TRBJ2-5,TGTGCCAGCCTTACCGGACTAGCGGGACGCGAGACCCAGTACTTC,CASLTGLAGRETQYF